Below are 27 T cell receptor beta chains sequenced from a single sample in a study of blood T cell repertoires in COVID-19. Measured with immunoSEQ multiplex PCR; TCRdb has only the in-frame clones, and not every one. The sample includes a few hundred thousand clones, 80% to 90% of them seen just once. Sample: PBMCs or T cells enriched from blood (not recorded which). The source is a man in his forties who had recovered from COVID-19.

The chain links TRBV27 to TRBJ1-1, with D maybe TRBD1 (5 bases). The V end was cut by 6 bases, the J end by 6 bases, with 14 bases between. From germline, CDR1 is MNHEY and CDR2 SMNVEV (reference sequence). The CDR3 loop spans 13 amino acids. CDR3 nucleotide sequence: TGTGCCAGCAGCCCTAGGGGTATACCTGAAGCTTTCTTT. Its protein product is CASSPRGIPEAFF.

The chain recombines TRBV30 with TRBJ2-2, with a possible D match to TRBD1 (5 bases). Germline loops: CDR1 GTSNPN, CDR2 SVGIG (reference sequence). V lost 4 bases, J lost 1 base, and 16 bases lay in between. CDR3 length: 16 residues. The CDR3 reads CAWIQRGWVNTGELFF. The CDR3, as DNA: TGTGCCTGGATCCAAAGGGGATGGGTGAACACCGGGGAGCTGTTTTTT.

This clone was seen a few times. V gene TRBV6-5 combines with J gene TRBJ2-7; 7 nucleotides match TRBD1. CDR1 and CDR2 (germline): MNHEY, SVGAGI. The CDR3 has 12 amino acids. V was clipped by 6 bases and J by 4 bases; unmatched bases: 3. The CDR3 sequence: CASSLDRYEQYF. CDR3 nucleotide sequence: TGTGCCAGCAGCCTGGACAGGTACGAGCAGTACTTC.

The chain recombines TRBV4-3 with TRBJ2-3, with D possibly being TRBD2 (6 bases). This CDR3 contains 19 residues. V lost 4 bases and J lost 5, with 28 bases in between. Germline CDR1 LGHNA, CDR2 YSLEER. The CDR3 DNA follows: TGCGCCAGCAGCCTAGACTTGATGCTAGCGCCACACACAGAAGATACGCAGTATTTT. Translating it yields CASSLDLMLAPHTEDTQYF.

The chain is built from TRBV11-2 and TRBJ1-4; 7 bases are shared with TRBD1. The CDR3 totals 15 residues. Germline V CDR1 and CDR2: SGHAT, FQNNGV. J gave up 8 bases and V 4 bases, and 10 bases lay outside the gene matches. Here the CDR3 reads CASSSPVETGEKLFF. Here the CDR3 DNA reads TGTGCCAGCAGCTCACCTGTGGAGACAGGGGAAAAACTGTTTTTT. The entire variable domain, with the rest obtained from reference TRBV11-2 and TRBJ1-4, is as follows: EAGVAQSPRYKIIEKRQSVAFWCNPISGHATLYWYQQILGQGPKLLIQFQNNGVVDDSQLPKDRFSAERLKGVDSTLKIQPAKLEDSAVYLCASSSPVETGEKLFFGSGTQLSVL.

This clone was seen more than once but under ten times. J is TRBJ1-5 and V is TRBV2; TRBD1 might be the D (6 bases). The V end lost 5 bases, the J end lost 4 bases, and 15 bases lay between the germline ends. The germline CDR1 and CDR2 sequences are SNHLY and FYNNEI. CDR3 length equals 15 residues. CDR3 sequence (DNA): TGTGCCAGCAGTTACGAAGACAGGCAAAATCAGCCCCAGCATTTT. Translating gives CASSYEDRQNQPQHF.

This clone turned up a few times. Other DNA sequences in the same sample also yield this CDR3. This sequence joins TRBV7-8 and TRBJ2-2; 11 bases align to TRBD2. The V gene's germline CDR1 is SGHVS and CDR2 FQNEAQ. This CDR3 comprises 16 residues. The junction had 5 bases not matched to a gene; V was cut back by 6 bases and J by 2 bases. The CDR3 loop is CASSRLAGPNTGELFF. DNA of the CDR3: TGTGCCAGCAGTCGACTAGCGGGACCCAACACCGGGGAGCTGTTTTTT.

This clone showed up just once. The CDR3 loop is CASSLREGSLWEQYF. CDR3 sequence (DNA): TGTGCCAGCAGTCTCCGAGAGGGCTCCCTCTGGGAGCAGTACTTC. V and J are TRBV28 and TRBJ2-7, with D maybe TRBD2 (5 bases). Germline CDR1 reads MDHEN; CDR2 reads SYDVKM. The CDR3 is made up of 15 amino acids. V was pared by 5 bases and J by 7 bases, with 21 bases between.

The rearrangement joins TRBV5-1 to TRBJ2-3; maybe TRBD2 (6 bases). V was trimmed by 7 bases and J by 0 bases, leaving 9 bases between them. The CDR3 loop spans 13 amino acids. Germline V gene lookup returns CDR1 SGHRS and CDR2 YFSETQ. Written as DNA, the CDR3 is TGCGCCAGCGGGAGGCTAAGCACAGATACGCAGTATTTT. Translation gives CASGRLSTDTQYF.

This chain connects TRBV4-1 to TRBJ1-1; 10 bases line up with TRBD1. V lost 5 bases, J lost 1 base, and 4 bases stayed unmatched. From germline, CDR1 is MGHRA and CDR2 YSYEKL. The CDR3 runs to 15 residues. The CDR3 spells CASSGRDRGNTEAFF. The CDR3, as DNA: TGCGCCAGCAGCGGAAGGGACAGGGGGAACACTGAAGCTTTCTTT.

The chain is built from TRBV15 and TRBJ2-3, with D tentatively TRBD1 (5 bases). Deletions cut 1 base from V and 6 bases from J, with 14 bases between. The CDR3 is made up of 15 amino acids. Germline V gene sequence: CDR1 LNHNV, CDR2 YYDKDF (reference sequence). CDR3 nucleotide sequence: TGTGCCACCAGCAGAGTCAGGGAACGCGCCGATACGCAGTATTTT. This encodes CATSRVRERADTQYF.

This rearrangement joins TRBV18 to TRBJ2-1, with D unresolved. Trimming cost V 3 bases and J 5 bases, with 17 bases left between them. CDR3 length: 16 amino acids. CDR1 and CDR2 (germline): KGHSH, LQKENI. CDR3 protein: CASSPGVRRNNNEQFF. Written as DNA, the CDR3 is TGTGCCAGCTCACCGGGCGTCCGACGAAATAACAATGAGCAGTTCTTC.

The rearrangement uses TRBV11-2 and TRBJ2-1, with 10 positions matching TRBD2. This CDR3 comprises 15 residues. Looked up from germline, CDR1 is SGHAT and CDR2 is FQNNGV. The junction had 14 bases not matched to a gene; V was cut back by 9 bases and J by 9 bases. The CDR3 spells CASQLVAGGVGEQFF. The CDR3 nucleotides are TGTGCCAGTCAGCTGGTAGCGGGGGGTGTGGGTGAGCAGTTCTTC.

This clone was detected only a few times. The CDR3 sequence: CASSFFGALSYEQYF. In DNA, the CDR3 is TGTGCCAGCAGCTTCTTTGGGGCTCTTAGCTACGAGCAGTACTTC. The gene calls are TRBV7-2 and TRBJ2-7; maybe TRBD1 (5 bases). The germline V gene encodes CDR1 SGHTA and CDR2 FQGNSA. The CDR3 sequence is 15 residues long. V was cut by 3 bases and J by 3 bases, with 15 bases left in between.

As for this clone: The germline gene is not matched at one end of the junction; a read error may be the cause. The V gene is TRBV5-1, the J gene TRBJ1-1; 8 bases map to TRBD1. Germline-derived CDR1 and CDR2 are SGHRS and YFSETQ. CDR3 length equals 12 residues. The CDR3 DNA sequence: TGCGCCAGCAGCTTGTCTCAAGGGACAGGCCACTTT. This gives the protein CASSLSQGTGHF.

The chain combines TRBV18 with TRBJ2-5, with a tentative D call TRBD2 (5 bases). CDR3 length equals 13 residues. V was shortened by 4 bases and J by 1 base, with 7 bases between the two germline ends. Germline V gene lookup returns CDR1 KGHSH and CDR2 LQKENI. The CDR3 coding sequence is TGTGCCAGCTCACTCGGGATCCAAGAGACCCAGTACTTC. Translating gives CASSLGIQETQYF.

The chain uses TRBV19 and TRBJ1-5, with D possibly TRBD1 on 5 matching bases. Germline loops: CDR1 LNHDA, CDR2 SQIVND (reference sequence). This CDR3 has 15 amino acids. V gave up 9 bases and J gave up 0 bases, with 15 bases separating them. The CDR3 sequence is CASVRTQYSNQPQHF. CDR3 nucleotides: TGTGCCAGCGTAAGGACACAATATAGCAATCAGCCCCAGCATTTT.

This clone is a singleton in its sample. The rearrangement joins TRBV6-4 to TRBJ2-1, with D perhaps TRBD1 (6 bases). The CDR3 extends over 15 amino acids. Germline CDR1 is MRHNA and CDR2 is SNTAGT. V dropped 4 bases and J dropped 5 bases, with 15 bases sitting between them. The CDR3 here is CASSVLQGSNNEQFF. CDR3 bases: TGTGCCAGCAGTGTCCTCCAGGGGAGCAACAATGAGCAGTTCTTC.

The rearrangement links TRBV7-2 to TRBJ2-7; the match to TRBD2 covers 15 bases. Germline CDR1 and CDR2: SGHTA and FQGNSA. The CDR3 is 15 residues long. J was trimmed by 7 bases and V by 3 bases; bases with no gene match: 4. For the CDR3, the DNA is TGTGCCAGCAGCTTGGGGACTAGCGGGAGGATAGAGCAGTACTTC. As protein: CASSLGTSGRIEQYF.

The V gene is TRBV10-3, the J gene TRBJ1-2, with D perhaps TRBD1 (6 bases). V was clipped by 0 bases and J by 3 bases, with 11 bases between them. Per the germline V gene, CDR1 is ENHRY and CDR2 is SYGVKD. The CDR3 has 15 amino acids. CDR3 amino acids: CAISESLAGDYGYTF. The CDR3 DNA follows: TGTGCCATCAGTGAGTCTCTGGCAGGGGACTATGGCTACACCTTC.

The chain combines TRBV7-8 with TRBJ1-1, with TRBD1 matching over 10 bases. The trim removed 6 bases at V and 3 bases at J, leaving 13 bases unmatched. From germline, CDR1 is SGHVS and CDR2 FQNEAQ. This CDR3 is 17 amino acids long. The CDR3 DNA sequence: TGTGCCAGCAGTCCCAGGGACAGGGGCGGAAGGGACACTGAAGCTTTCTTT. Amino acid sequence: CASSPRDRGGRDTEAFF.

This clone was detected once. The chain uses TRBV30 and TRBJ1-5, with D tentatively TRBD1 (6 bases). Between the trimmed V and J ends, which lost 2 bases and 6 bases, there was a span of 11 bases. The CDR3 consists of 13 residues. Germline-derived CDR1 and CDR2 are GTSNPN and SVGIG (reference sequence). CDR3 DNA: TGTGCCTGGAGTTCAGGGGAAGGTCAGCCCCAGCATTTT. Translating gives CAWSSGEGQPQHF.

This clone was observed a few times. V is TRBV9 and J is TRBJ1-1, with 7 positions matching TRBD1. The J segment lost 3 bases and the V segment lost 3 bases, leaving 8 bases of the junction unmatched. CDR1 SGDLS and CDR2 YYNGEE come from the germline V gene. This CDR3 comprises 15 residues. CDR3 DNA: TGTGCCAGCAGCGCGCAGGACAGGATCGACACTGAAGCTTTCTTT. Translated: CASSAQDRIDTEAFF.

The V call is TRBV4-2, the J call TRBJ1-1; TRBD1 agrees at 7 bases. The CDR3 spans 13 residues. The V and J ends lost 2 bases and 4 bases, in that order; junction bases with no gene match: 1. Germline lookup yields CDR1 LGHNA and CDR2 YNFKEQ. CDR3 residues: CASSQTGVTEAFF. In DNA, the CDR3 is TGTGCCAGCAGCCAAACAGGGGTCACTGAAGCTTTCTTT.

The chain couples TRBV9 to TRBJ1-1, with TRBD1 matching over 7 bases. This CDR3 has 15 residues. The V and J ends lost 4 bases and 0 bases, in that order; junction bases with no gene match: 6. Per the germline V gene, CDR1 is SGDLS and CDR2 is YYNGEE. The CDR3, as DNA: TGTGCCAGCAGCAAAACGACAGGGATGAACACTGAAGCTTTCTTT. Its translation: CASSKTTGMNTEAFF.

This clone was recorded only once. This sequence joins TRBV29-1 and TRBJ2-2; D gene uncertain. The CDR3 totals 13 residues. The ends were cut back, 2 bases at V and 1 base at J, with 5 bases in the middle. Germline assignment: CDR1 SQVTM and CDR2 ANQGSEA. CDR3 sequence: CSVEQENTGELFF. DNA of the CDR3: TGCAGCGTTGAACAGGAGAACACCGGGGAGCTGTTTTTT.

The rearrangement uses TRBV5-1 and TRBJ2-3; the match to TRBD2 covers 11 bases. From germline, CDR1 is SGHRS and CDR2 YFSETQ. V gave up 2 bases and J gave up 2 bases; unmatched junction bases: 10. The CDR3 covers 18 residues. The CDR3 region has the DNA TGCGCCAGCAGCTTAGCCACGTTAGCGGGAGGGACCACAGATACGCAGTATTTT. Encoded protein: CASSLATLAGGTTDTQYF. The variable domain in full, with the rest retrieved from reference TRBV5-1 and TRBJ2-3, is KAGVTQTPRYLIKTRGQQVTLSCSPISGHRSVSWYQQTPGQGLQFLFEYFSETQRNKGNFPGRFSGRQFSNSRSEMNVSTLELGDSALYLCASSLATLAGGTTDTQYFGPGTRLTVL.